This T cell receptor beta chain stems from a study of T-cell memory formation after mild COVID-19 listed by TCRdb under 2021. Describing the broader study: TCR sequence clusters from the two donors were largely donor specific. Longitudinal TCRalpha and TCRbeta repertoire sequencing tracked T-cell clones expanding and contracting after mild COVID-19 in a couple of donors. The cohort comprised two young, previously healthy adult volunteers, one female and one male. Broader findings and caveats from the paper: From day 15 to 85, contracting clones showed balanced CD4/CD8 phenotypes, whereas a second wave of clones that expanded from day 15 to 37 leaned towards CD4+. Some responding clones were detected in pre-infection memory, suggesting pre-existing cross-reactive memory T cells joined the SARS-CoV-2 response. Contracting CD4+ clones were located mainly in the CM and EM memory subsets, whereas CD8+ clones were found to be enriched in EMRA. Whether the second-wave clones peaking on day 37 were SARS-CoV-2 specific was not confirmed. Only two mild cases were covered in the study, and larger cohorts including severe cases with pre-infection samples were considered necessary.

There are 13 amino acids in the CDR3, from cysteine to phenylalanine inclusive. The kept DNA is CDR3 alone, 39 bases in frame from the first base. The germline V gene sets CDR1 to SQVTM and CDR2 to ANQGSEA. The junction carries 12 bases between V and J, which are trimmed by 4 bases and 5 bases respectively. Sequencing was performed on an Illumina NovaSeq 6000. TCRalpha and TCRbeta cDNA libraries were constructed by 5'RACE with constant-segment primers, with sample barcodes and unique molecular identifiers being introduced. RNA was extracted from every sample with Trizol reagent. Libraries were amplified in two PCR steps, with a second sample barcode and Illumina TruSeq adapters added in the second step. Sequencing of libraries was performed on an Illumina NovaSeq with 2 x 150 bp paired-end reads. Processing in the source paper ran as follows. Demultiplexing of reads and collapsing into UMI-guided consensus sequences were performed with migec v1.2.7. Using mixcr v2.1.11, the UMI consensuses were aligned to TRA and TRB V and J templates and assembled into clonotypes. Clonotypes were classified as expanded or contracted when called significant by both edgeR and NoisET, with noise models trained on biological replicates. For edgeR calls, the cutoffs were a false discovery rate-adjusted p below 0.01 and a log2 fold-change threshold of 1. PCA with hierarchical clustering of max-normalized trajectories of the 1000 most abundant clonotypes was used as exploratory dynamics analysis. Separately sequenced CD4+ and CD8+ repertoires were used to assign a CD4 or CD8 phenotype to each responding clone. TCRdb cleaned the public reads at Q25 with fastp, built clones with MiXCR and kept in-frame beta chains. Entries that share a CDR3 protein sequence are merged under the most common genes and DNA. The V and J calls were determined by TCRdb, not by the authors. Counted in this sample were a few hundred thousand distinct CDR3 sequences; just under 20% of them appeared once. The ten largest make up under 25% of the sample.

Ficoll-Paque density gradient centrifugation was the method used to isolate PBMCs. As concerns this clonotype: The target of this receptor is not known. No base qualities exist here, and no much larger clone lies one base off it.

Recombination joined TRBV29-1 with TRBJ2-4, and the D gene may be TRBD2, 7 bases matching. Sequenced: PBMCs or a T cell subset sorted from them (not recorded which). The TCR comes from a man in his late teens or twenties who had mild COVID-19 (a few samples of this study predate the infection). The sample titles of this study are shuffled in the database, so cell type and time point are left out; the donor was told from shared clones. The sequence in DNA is TGCAGCGTTGGGACGGGGGGCCAAAACATTCAGTACTTC. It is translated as CSVGTGGQNIQYF.